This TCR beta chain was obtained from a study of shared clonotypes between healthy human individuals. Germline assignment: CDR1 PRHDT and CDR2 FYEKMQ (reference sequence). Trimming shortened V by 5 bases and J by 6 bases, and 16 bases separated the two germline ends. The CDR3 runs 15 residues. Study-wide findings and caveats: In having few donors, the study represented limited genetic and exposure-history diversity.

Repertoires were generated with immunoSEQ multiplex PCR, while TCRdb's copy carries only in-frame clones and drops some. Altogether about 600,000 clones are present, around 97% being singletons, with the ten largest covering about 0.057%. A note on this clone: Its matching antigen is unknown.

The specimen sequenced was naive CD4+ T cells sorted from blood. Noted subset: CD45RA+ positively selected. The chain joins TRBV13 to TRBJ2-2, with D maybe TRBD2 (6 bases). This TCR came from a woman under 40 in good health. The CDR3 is CASSNRGIGSGELFF. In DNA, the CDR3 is TGTGCCAGCAGCAACCGGGGGATAGGGTCCGGGGAGCTGTTTTTT.